The next 11 T cell receptor beta chains were all read from a single sample in a study of cytomegalovirus exposure and HLA in healthy donors. The primer mix had 60 Vbeta and 13 Jbeta primers. TCRdb's table, derived via immunoSEQ multiplex PCR, lists solely in-frame clones and lacks some. The sample records about 120,000 clones, around three quarters being singletons. Material for sequencing was PBMCs. These receptors were collected from a female donor in good health and CMV-seronegative.

The V call is TRBV27, the J call TRBJ1-6, with TRBD1 identical over 7 bases. V lost 7 bases to trimming and J lost 11 bases; unmatched junction nucleotides: 11. CDR1 is MNHEY and CDR2 is SMNVEV in the germline V gene (reference sequence). The CDR3 totals 14 residues. The CDR3 region has the DNA TGTGCCAGCACCCGGGGACAGAGAAAAGCACCCCTCCACTTT. It yields the protein CASTRGQRKAPLHF.

The rearrangement joins TRBV5-5 to TRBJ2-3; D uncertain. The CDR3 has 14 residues. Germline CDR1 SGHKS, CDR2 YYEKEE (reference sequence). V was cut by 0 bases and J by 4 bases, with 9 bases left in between. The CDR3 reads CASSLEPRADTQYF. The CDR3, as DNA: TGTGCCAGCAGCTTGGAGCCCCGAGCAGATACGCAGTATTTT.

The gene calls are TRBV19 and TRBJ1-1; D might be TRBD1 (6 bases). This CDR3 has 16 residues. Trimming removed 5 bases from V and 0 bases from J, with 16 bases in between. Germline V gives CDR1 LNHDA, CDR2 SQIVND (reference sequence). CDR3 bases: TGTGCCAGTAGTCCAGGACAGCTTATGATGAACACTGAAGCTTTCTTT. Its protein is CASSPGQLMMNTEAFF.

The chain has TRBV2 and TRBJ2-7; D is ambiguous. The CDR3 consists of 13 residues. V lost 8 bases to trimming and J lost 0 bases, with 11 bases between them. Germline V CDR1 and CDR2: SNHLY, FYNNEI. In nucleotides, the CDR3 is TGTGCCAGCGGCCGGAGTAGCTCCTACGAGCAGTACTTC. Encoded protein: CASGRSSSYEQYF.

The genes are TRBV5-4 and TRBJ1-2; tentative D call: TRBD1 (5 bases). Germline V CDR1 and CDR2: SGHNT, YYREEE (reference sequence). This CDR3 region has 15 residues. Deletions cut 0 bases from V and 8 bases from J, with 17 bases between. The CDR3, as DNA: TGTGCCAGCAGCTTGGGCGGGGGAGGGCCCTTGGGCTACACCTTC. It translates to CASSLGGGGPLGYTF.

As for this clone: This sample includes further DNA sequences coding for the same CDR3. This chain connects TRBV27 to TRBJ1-2, with a tentative D call TRBD1 (5 bases). CDR3 length: 13 residues. Germline CDR1 is MNHEY and CDR2 is SMNVEV (reference sequence). Trimming cost V 3 bases and J 2 bases, with 7 bases left between them. The CDR3 spells CASSFRENYGYTF. The CDR3 DNA reads TGTGCCAGCAGTTTCAGGGAAAACTATGGCTACACCTTC.

V gene TRBV19 combines with J gene TRBJ1-5; the D gene is possibly TRBD1 (5 bases). Looked up from germline, CDR1 is LNHDA and CDR2 is SQIVND (reference sequence). Trimming pared 3 bases from V and 7 bases from J, leaving 13 bases between. The CDR3 is 14 amino acids. The CDR3 nucleotides read TGTGCCAGTAGTATTATGGGGGGTGGCCAGCCCCAGCATTTT. It translates to CASSIMGGGQPQHF.

The gene calls are TRBV25-1 and TRBJ1-5; D may be TRBD1 (6 bases). V was clipped by 4 bases and J by 7 bases, with 14 bases between them. The CDR3 consists of 14 residues. Germline V gene data show CDR1 as MGHDK and CDR2 as SYGVNS. The CDR3 spells CASSAQGGEQPQHF. In DNA form, the CDR3 reads TGTGCCAGCAGTGCACAGGGTGGGGAACAGCCCCAGCATTTT.

This rearrangement joins TRBV29-1 to TRBJ2-3; perhaps TRBD1 as D (6 bases). The CDR3 totals 14 residues. Trimming took 3 bases from V and 3 from J, leaving 13 bases between them. Germline V CDR1 and CDR2: SQVTM, ANQGSEA. CDR3 loop: CSVDGGRGTDTQYF. The DNA for the CDR3 is TGCAGCGTTGATGGGGGCAGGGGTACAGATACGCAGTATTTT.

This clone was recorded only once. This sequence joins TRBV19 and TRBJ2-3, with 9 nucleotides matching TRBD1. Germline trimming cut 2 bases from V and 5 bases from J; bases unmatched to any gene: 5. This CDR3 is built from 15 residues. Germline CDR1 is LNHDA and CDR2 is SQIVND (reference sequence). CDR3 nucleotides: TGTGCCAGTAGTATAAGGGACAGGGCAGTAGATACGCAGTATTTT. Its protein product is CASSIRDRAVDTQYF. Supplemented by reference TRBV19 and TRBJ2-3, the full variable domain reads DGGITQSPKYLFRKEGQNVTLSCEQNLNHDAMYWYRQDPGQGLRLIYYSQIVNDFQKGDIAEGYSVSREKKESFPLTVTSAQKNPTAFYLCASSIRDRAVDTQYFGPGTRLTVL.

The V gene is TRBV30, the J gene TRBJ2-1; 9 bases fit TRBD1. This CDR3 has 16 residues. The germline CDR1 and CDR2 sequences are GTSNPN and SVGIG (reference sequence). Losses at the gene ends were 2 bases for V and 2 bases for J; bases not matched to a gene: 7. The CDR3 protein is CAWSKGTGIPYNEQFF. The CDR3 coding sequence is TGTGCCTGGAGTAAGGGGACAGGGATCCCCTACAATGAGCAGTTCTTC. The variable domain in full, with the rest retrieved from reference TRBV30 and TRBJ2-1, is SQTIHQWPATLVQPVGSPLSLECTVEGTSNPNLYWYRQAAGRGLQLLFYSVGIGQISSEVPQNLSASRPQDRQFILSSKKLLLSDSGFYLCAWSKGTGIPYNEQFFGPGTRLTVL.